These 5 T cell receptor beta chains came from one sample sequenced in a study of blood T cell repertoires in COVID-19 (dated by TCRdb to the early 2020s). Libraries were made using the immunoSEQ multiplex PCR assay. TCRdb retrieved this table from immuneACCESS and kept in-frame rearrangements only. Not all clones are present; in checked studies, unresolved V genes account for under half, and no reason is known for the remainder. The sample records about 160,000 clones, roughly 81% of which are singletons. The leading ten clones occupy approximately 1% of the sample. Specimen: peripheral blood. The receptors here all came from a man aged 35 to 55 with acute or convalescent COVID-19.

The chain combines TRBV10-3 with TRBJ2-1, with 8 bases lining up with TRBD1. Germline V gene sequence: CDR1 ENHRY, CDR2 SYGVKD. CDR3 length: 16 residues. J gave up 5 bases and V 5 bases, and 11 bases lay outside the gene matches. CDR3 region: CAISPGLQGEHNEQFF. CDR3 in DNA: TGTGCCATCAGTCCGGGGTTACAGGGGGAGCACAATGAGCAGTTCTTC.

The V gene is TRBV7-9, the J gene TRBJ2-3; 7 nucleotides line up with TRBD1. The J segment lost 2 bases and the V segment lost 5 bases, leaving 10 bases of the junction unmatched. Germline-derived CDR1 and CDR2 are SEHNR and FQNEAQ (reference sequence). The length of the CDR3 is 16 residues. The CDR3 nucleotides read TGTGCCAGCAGCCCTGGGGACAGCGACCACACAGATACGCAGTATTTT. Translation: CASSPGDSDHTDTQYF.

This sequence joins TRBV10-3 and TRBJ2-2, with D tentatively TRBD2 (6 bases). The CDR3 has 15 amino acids. Germline CDR1 reads ENHRY; CDR2 reads SYGVKD. Trimming pared 4 bases from V and 4 bases from J, leaving 13 bases between. DNA for the CDR3: TGTGCCATCAGTGGTACGGGGGTCAGCACCGGGGAGCTGTTTTTT. Translating gives CAISGTGVSTGELFF.

This chain uses TRBV5-4 with TRBJ1-1, with TRBD1 as a possible D gene (6 bases). Trimming shortened V by 4 bases and J by 6 bases, and 19 bases separated the two germline ends. In germline, CDR1 is SGHNT, CDR2 YYREEE (reference sequence). This CDR3 has 15 residues. The CDR3 here is CASSQTGTGIPEAFF. The CDR3 DNA reads TGTGCCAGCAGCCAAACAGGGACGGGTATACCTGAAGCTTTCTTT. Looking up the rest from reference TRBV5-4 and TRBJ1-1 gives the full variable domain: ETGVTQSPTHLIKTRGQQVTLRCSSQSGHNTVSWYQQALGQGPQFIFQYYREEENGRGNFPPRFSGLQFPNYSSELNVNALELDDSALYLCASSQTGTGIPEAFFGQGTRLTVV.

This clone showed up just a few times. J is TRBJ1-5 and V is TRBV9; TRBD1 matches at 9 bases. The CDR3 is made up of 14 amino acids. The germline V gene has CDR1 SGDLS and CDR2 YYNGEE. Trimming took 4 bases from V and 4 from J; bases not matched to a gene: 3. CDR3 DNA sequence: TGTGCCAGCAGCCTCGGACAGGGGAATCAGCCCCAGCATTTT. Encoded protein: CASSLGQGNQPQHF.